This TCR beta chain came from a study of control samples from healthy donors and cancer patients. The CDR3 is 12 residues long. Germline loops: CDR1 MGHDK, CDR2 SYGVNS. V gave up 8 bases and J gave up 4 bases; unmatched junction bases: 4. Method: immunoSEQ multiplex PCR; TCRdb's copy keeps in-frame clones and lacks some. Found here are fewer than 95,000 clones, roughly 80% of them singletons; the top ten hold roughly a fifth. Specimen: blood. The receptor's source is a man younger than 40 in good health. V and J are TRBV25-1 and TRBJ1-1; TRBD1 matches at 7 bases. The CDR3 DNA reads as TGTGCCAGCGGAGGGGGCTTCACTGAAGCTTTCTTT. Translation: CASGGGFTEAFF.